This T cell receptor beta chain was identified during a study of blood T cell repertoires in COVID-19. Patients of the Seattle cohort, enrolled during active infection, were followed longitudinally. The V gene's germline CDR1 is SGHVS and CDR2 FQNEAQ. V was cut by 2 bases and J by 2 bases, with 12 bases left in between. The CDR3 contains 16 residues. Clones were sequenced by immunoSEQ multiplex PCR, and TCRdb holds only the in-frame ones, with some missing. Of about 260,000 clones in the sample, around 90% are singletons; the top ten hold more than 4.5%. Sequencing used peripheral blood. The receptor comes from an older woman with COVID-19, enrolled during active disease. The V and J genes are TRBV7-8 and TRBJ1-4, with a possible D match to TRBD1 (5 bases). In DNA form, the CDR3 reads TGTGCCAGCAGCTTATGGTGGGAGGGGACTAATGAAAAACTGTTTTTT. It encodes CASSLWWEGTNEKLFF.